A selection of T cell receptor beta chains follows, all from one sample in a study of CD8 T cells in Susac syndrome. TCRdb processed the immunoSEQ multiplex PCR reads anew with MiXCR; each CDR3 protein has one entry. The data show around 200,000 distinct CDR3 sequences, over 90% seen once. Sequenced material: CD4+ T cells from PBMCs. The receptors were gathered from a human donor with multiple sclerosis. CDR3s include the opening cysteine and the closing phenylalanine or tryptophan. The D gene is left open where the match is weak. The size entry is marked missing in some rows and otherwise reads once, few, many or a size class.

CDR3 protein | CDR3 DNA | clone size | D gene | J gene | V gene
CSAGGTGVGYTF | TGCAGCGCCGGCGGGACAGGGGTTGGCTACACCTTC | NA | TRBD1 | TRBJ1-2 | TRBV29-1
CASSLDGPGWDTQYF | TGCGCCAGCAGCTTGGATGGCCCCGGGTGGGATACGCAGTATTTT | NA | NA | TRBJ2-3 | TRBV5-1
CSAQDSKNSPLHF | TGCAGTGCCCAGGACAGTAAAAATTCACCCCTCCACTTT | NA | NA | TRBJ1-6 | TRBV20-1
CASSAGVNSPLHF | TGTGCCAGCAGTGCGGGGGTTAATTCACCCCTCCACTTT | NA | NA | TRBJ1-6 | TRBV2
CSVGQGRLETQYF | TGCAGCGTAGGACAGGGCCGTTTAGAGACCCAGTACTTC | NA | TRBD1 | TRBJ2-5 | TRBV29-1
CAWSTSSSHEQYF | TGTGCCTGGAGTACATCTTCTTCGCACGAGCAGTACTTC | NA | NA | TRBJ2-7 | TRBV30
CSPGPRAFF | TGCAGCCCTGGGCCTCGCGCTTTCTTT | NA | NA | TRBJ1-1 | TRBV29-1
CASSPGQETQYF | TGTGCCAGCAGCCCCGGACAAGAGACCCAGTACTTC | NA | NA | TRBJ2-5 | TRBV9
CSASRSGGAYEQYF | TGCAGTGCTAGCCGTAGCGGGGGGGCCTACGAGCAGTACTTC | NA | TRBD2 | TRBJ2-7 | TRBV20-1
CATSREEGVLTF | TGTGCCACCAGCAGAGAGGAAGGCGTCCTGACTTTC | NA | NA | TRBJ2-6 | TRBV15
CASSQPLAGNYNEQFF | TGTGCCAGCAGCCAACCACTAGCGGGGAACTACAATGAGCAGTTCTTC | NA | TRBD2 | TRBJ2-1 | TRBV3-1
CASSLNQGSADTQYF | TGTGCCAGCAGCCTTAACCAGGGGTCAGCGGATACGCAGTATTTT | NA | NA | TRBJ2-3 | TRBV11-1
CAWSVWDRGSSPLHF | TGTGCCTGGAGTGTTTGGGACAGGGGTAGTTCACCCCTCCACTTT | NA | TRBD1 | TRBJ1-6 | TRBV30
CASSPTGEQYF | TGTGCCAGCAGTCCGACGGGAGAGCAGTACTTC | NA | NA | TRBJ2-7 | TRBV2
CASSRGSEEGYTF | TGTGCCAGCTCACGGGGGTCGGAAGAGGGCTACACCTTC | once | NA | TRBJ1-2 | TRBV18
CSAPRGSRGSPLHF | TGCAGTGCCCCCCGGGGATCCAGGGGTTCACCCCTCCACTTT | NA | NA | TRBJ1-6 | TRBV20-1
CASSSTGLLYGYTF | TGTGCCAGCAGTTCCACGGGACTCCTCTATGGCTACACCTTC | NA | NA | TRBJ1-2 | TRBV2
CASSSPASGQETQYF | TGTGCCAGCAGCTCACCGGCTAGCGGACAAGAGACCCAGTACTTC | NA | TRBD2 | TRBJ2-5 | TRBV5-4
CASSPLTNTGELFF | TGTGCCAGCTCACCATTGACGAACACCGGGGAGCTGTTTTTT | NA | NA | TRBJ2-2 | TRBV18
CASSRSGGAGSEQYF | TGTGCCAGCAGTCGCTCGGGGGGGGCGGGCTCCGAGCAGTACTTC | once | TRBD2 | TRBJ2-7 | TRBV12-3/TRBV12-4